This is a list of T cell receptor beta chains from one sample in a study of cytomegalovirus exposure and HLA in healthy donors. Here immunoSEQ multiplex PCR was the method, and the copy in TCRdb shows in-frame clones only, minus some. In the table there are around 190,000 clones, about 83% of which are singletons. Sequenced material: PBMCs. The receptors originated from a woman aged 18 to 35 in good health and CMV-seronegative. The CDR3 runs from the conserved cysteine through the conserved F or W.

TRBJ2-7 TRBV5-4 CASSSDRVDYEQYF
TRBJ1-2 TRBV6-1 CASSPTPQGLYGYTF
TRBJ1-4 TRBV5-1 CASSPGTGVISEKLFF
TRBJ1-1 TRBV5-1 CASSSQDRETEAFF
TRBJ2-3 TRBV27 CASSWTGVTDTQYF
TRBJ1-2 TRBV6-1 CASSRDRGHGYTF
TRBJ2-1 TRBV7-9 CASSLAGDRVNEQFF
TRBJ1-1 TRBV7-9 CASILDPGQGVLNTEAFF
TRBJ2-5 TRBV4-2 CASSPWAQETQYF
TRBJ1-2 TRBV7-9 CASSQGQGDGYTF
TRBJ1-5 TRBV19 CASSIPSGGNQPQHF
TRBJ2-2 TRBV30 CAWRAGPGGELFF
TRBJ1-2 TRBV5-1 CASSPADILSYGYTF
TRBJ1-2 TRBV5-6 CASQTGGYGYTF
TRBJ1-2 TRBV5-4 CASSFGSNYGYTF
TRBJ2-1 TRBV5-1 CASSPSGSSYNEQFF
TRBJ1-5 TRBV5-1 CASSLDGGVNQPQHF
TRBJ1-4 TRBV20-1 CSARVLEKLFF
TRBJ2-7 TRBV18 CASSPQGTGFYEQYF
TRBJ2-2 TRBV5-1 CASSGGGAARELFF
TRBJ2-1 TRBV11-3 CASSLRGSEQFF
TRBJ2-6 TRBV9 CASSVVSGLANSGANVLTF
TRBJ1-1 TRBV6-1 CASHKDRLYTEAFF
TRBJ1-5 TRBV19 CASSAGALLVQPQHF
TRBJ2-5 TRBV19 CASSTRGTVQETQYF
TRBJ2-1 TRBV6-1 CASKGRGTAANEQFF
TRBJ1-2 TRBV18 CASSPSGTDYGYTF
TRBJ2-2 TRBV19 CASKGLAVNTGELFF
TRBJ2-6 TRBV7-9 CASSFYRGSGANVLTF
TRBJ2-3 TRBV7-6 CASSDRAGGGTDTQYF
TRBJ1-1 TRBV27 CASSNTIIRDRERRVTEAFF
TRBJ2-3 TRBV9 CASSVASGTSRTSFTDTQYF
TRBJ1-4 TRBV7-9 CASSSSDPGRANEKLFF
TRBJ2-5 TRBV27 CASSLVGQETQYF
TRBJ1-6 TRBV29-1 CSVGQGTNSPLHF
TRBJ1-2 TRBV7-9 CASSSTGGSNYGYTF
TRBJ2-7 TRBV5-4 CASSFSASYEQYF
TRBJ1-5 TRBV19 CASSIATGYSNQPQHF
TRBJ1-1 TRBV13 CASSLSVLPTEAFF
TRBJ1-5 TRBV25-1 CASSEQGAGSNQPQHF
TRBJ1-4 TRBV9 CASSPDRDEKLFF